This TCR beta chain was obtained from a study of T cells in Graves' hyperthyroidism and ophthalmopathy. Germline CDR1 reads SGHRS; CDR2 reads YFSETQ. Trimming took 5 bases from V and 1 from J, leaving 10 bases between them. There are 14 residues in the CDR3. It was RNA transcripts that yielded the amplified TCR beta CDR3 regions. The HTBI set primed first-round TCR CDR3 RT-PCR. TCRdb re-analysed the multiplex PCR reads in MiXCR, keeping a single row per CDR3 protein. The sample holds hundreds of thousands of distinct CDR3 sequences; around 21% are singletons and the top ten take 30% to 40%. Study conclusions and caveats: In blood, most of the thyroid clonotypes expanded above 0.001 were also present.

The table lists this clonotype with many counts. Its antigen is not identified. The receptor was isolated from a young man with Graves' ophthalmopathy. Sequencing input: blood. The V call is TRBV5-1, the J call TRBJ2-1; D remains unclear. CDR3 sequence reads: CASRWSESYNEQFF. CDR3 bases: TGCGCCAGCAGATGGTCGGAGTCCTACAATGAGCAGTTCTTC.